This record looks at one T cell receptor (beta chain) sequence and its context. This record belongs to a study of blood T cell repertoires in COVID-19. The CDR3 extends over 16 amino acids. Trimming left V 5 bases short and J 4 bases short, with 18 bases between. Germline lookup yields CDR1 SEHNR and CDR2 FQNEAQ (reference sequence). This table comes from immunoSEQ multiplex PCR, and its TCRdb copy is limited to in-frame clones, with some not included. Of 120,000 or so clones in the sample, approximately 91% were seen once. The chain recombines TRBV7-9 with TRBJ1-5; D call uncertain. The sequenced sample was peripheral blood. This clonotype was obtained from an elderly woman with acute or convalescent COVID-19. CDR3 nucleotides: TGTGCCAGCAGCCTAAGGACTCCCGGCTCGAATCAGCCCCAGCATTTT. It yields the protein CASSLRTPGSNQPQHF.